What follows are 28 T cell receptor beta chains derived from one specimen sequenced in a study of PD-1 blockade in classical Hodgkin lymphoma. Time point meaning: cycle 4 day 1 (C4D1), after less than 7 weeks of nivolumab. All patients experienced relapse after autologous stem cell transplantation, and brentuximab vedotin exposure was variable. Method: immunoSEQ multiplex PCR; TCRdb's copy keeps in-frame clones and lacks some. In the table there are 27,000 or so clones, approximately 68% of which are singletons. The sequences come from peripheral blood mononuclear cells (PBMCs), collected before the fourth cycle of nivolumab. The origin of the receptors is a human donor with classical Hodgkin lymphoma.

V is TRBV10-1 and J is TRBJ2-3; TRBD2 might be the D (6 bases). Trimming took 6 bases from V and 8 from J, leaving 21 bases between them. Germline CDR1 WNHNN, CDR2 SYGVQD (reference sequence). This CDR3 has 15 amino acids. The CDR3 DNA sequence: TGCGCCAGCAGAGAACGGGACTGGGATCTGGGTACGCAGTATTTT. It codes for CASRERDWDLGTQYF.

In its sample, this clone was seen once. This chain joins TRBV6-5 and TRBJ2-7; possible D gene TRBD2, 5 bases. Germline V gene sequence: CDR1 MNHEY, CDR2 SVGAGI. This CDR3 has 14 residues. The ends were cut back, 6 bases at V and 4 bases at J, with 16 bases in the middle. CDR3 sequence (DNA): TGTGCCAGCAGGGAGCCCTCCGGGGTTTACGAGCAGTACTTC. This encodes CASREPSGVYEQYF.

The chain employs TRBV11-3 and TRBJ2-2, with unresolved D. V shed 0 bases and J shed 4 bases, with 6 bases lying between them. Germline CDR1 is SGHNT and CDR2 is YENEEA. The CDR3 consists of 14 residues. Written as DNA, the CDR3 is TGTGCCAGCAGCTTAGACAGGAGCACCGGGGAGCTGTTTTTT. Encoded protein: CASSLDRSTGELFF.

The chain couples TRBV2 to TRBJ2-1, with D uncertain. Germline V gene lookup returns CDR1 SNHLY and CDR2 FYNNEI. This CDR3 has 13 residues. V dropped 5 bases and J dropped 4 bases, with 9 bases sitting between them. As DNA, the CDR3 is TGTGCCAGCAGTCCAACCTTATACAATGAGCAGTTCTTC. Translated, it gives CASSPTLYNEQFF.

The J gene is TRBJ2-3, the V gene TRBV5-1; D possibly corresponds to TRBD1 (6 bases). V was clipped by 5 bases and J by 4 bases, with 17 bases between them. Germline values: CDR1 SGHRS, CDR2 YFSETQ. This CDR3 contains 15 residues. CDR3 sequence reads: CASRQGIPPSDTQYF. The DNA of the CDR3 is TGCGCCAGCAGACAGGGAATCCCGCCATCAGATACGCAGTATTTT.

The CDR3 loop reads CASRPTGGTEAFF. In DNA form, the CDR3 reads TGTGCCAGCAGGCCGACGGGAGGCACTGAAGCTTTCTTT. The chain has TRBV5-5 and TRBJ1-1; no clear D. The V end lost 5 bases, the J end lost 4 bases, and 12 bases lay between the germline ends. Germline V gene lookup returns CDR1 SGHKS and CDR2 YYEKEE (reference sequence). CDR3 size: 13 residues. The full variable domain, with the rest looked up from reference TRBV5-5 and TRBJ1-1, is DAGVTQSPTHLIKTRGQQVTLRCSPISGHKSVSWYQQVLGQGPQFIFQYYEKEERGRGNFPDRFSARQFPNYSSELNVNALLLGDSALYLCASRPTGGTEAFFGQGTRLTVV.

The chain has TRBV9 and TRBJ2-2; possible D gene TRBD1, 5 bases. Germline V lookup: CDR1 SGDLS, CDR2 YYNGEE. Trimming removed 0 bases at V and 6 bases at J, with 6 bases between. CDR3 length equals 13 residues. CDR3: CASSVGQSGELFF. DNA of the CDR3: TGTGCCAGCAGCGTAGGACAGTCCGGGGAGCTGTTTTTT. Full variable domain (rest looked up from reference TRBV9 and TRBJ2-2): DSGVTQTPKHLITATGQRVTLRCSPRSGDLSVYWYQQSLDQGLQFLIQYYNGEERAKGNILERFSAQQFPDLHSELNLSSLELGDSALYFCASSVGQSGELFFGEGSRLTVL.

The chain carries TRBV6-5 and TRBJ2-7; D may correspond to TRBD1 or TRBD2 (5 bases each). The CDR3 contains 13 residues. Between the trimmed V and J ends, which lost 2 bases and 2 bases, there was a span of 7 bases. Looked up from germline, CDR1 is MNHEY and CDR2 is SVGAGI. The CDR3 loop is CASSYVGAYEQYF. For the CDR3, the DNA is TGTGCCAGCAGTTACGTGGGGGCCTACGAGCAGTACTTC.

The chain couples TRBV5-6 to TRBJ2-7, with D maybe TRBD2 (5 bases). Trimming removed 2 bases from V and 1 base from J, with 10 bases in between. Germline V gives CDR1 SGHDT, CDR2 YYEEEE. CDR3 size: 14 residues. This chain's CDR3 is CASSFRGPSYEQYF. CDR3 sequence (DNA): TGTGCCAGCAGCTTCCGGGGTCCTTCCTACGAGCAGTACTTC.

The J gene is TRBJ2-5, the V gene TRBV4-2, with TRBD2 identical over 11 bases. With V trimmed by 1 base and J by 4 bases, 2 bases remained unmatched. The CDR3 loop spans 15 amino acids. Germline V lookup: CDR1 LGHNA, CDR2 YNFKEQ. The CDR3 DNA follows: TGTGCCAGCAGCCAAGGACTAGCGGGACCAGAGACCCAGTACTTC. The encoded protein is CASSQGLAGPETQYF.

The rearrangement links TRBV6-5 to TRBJ1-1, with 8 bases that match TRBD1. The germline CDR1 and CDR2 sequences are MNHEY and SVGAGI. This CDR3 is 15 amino acids long. V shed 7 bases, J shed 0 bases, and the junction held 7 bases outside the gene matches. CDR3 residues: CASTPGTGMNTEAFF. The CDR3 coding sequence is TGTGCCAGCACCCCCGGGACAGGAATGAACACTGAAGCTTTCTTT.

J is TRBJ1-2 and V is TRBV7-9; weak D call: TRBD1 (6 bases). The V end was cut by 4 bases, the J end by 6 bases, with 12 bases between. This CDR3 region has 13 residues. Germline assignment: CDR1 SEHNR and CDR2 FQNEAQ (reference sequence). The CDR3: CASSSTGTDGYTF. CDR3 DNA: TGTGCCAGCAGCTCTACAGGGACGGATGGCTACACCTTC.

This chain uses TRBV14 with TRBJ1-4; 11 nucleotides match TRBD1. After removal of 4 bases from V and 8 bases from J, the junction contained 6 bases not matched to a gene. This CDR3 has 15 amino acids. Germline-derived CDR1 and CDR2 are SGHDN and FVKESK. CDR3 in amino acids: CASSPDRGLREKLFF. Here the CDR3 DNA reads TGTGCCAGCAGCCCGGACAGGGGGCTGAGGGAAAAACTGTTTTTT.

CDR3 region: CASSIQGGANTEAFF. The CDR3 nucleotides are TGTGCCAGCAGTATCCAAGGGGGCGCGAACACTGAAGCTTTCTTT. The gene calls are TRBV6-1 and TRBJ1-1; 7 nucleotides align to TRBD1. The germline V gene has CDR1 MNHNS and CDR2 SASEGT. V gave up 5 bases and J gave up 1 base; unmatched junction bases: 7. The CDR3 sequence is 15 residues long.

In its sample, this clone was seen once. This chain joins TRBV9 and TRBJ2-1; perhaps D is TRBD1 or TRBD2 (5 bases each). With 2 bases removed from V and 1 base from J, the gap between germline ends came to 10 bases. Per the germline V gene, CDR1 is SGDLS and CDR2 is YYNGEE. The CDR3 extends over 15 amino acids. The CDR3 sequence: CASSVGGGSYNEQFF. The CDR3 coding sequence is TGTGCCAGCAGCGTCGGTGGGGGATCCTACAATGAGCAGTTCTTC.

The V gene is TRBV5-1, the J gene TRBJ2-3; TRBD2 aligns across 10 bases. The germline CDR1 and CDR2 sequences are SGHRS and YFSETQ. Germline trimming cut 7 bases from V and 2 bases from J; bases unmatched to any gene: 10. The CDR3 is made up of 16 amino acids. The CDR3 bases are TGCGCCAGCCGCCTAATAGCGGGGGGATACACAGATACGCAGTATTTT. As protein: CASRLIAGGYTDTQYF. Supplemented by reference TRBV5-1 and TRBJ2-3, the full variable domain reads KAGVTQTPRYLIKTRGQQVTLSCSPISGHRSVSWYQQTPGQGLQFLFEYFSETQRNKGNFPGRFSGRQFSNSRSEMNVSTLELGDSALYLCASRLIAGGYTDTQYFGPGTRLTVL.

The chain combines TRBV6-6 with TRBJ1-2; 9 positions agree with TRBD1. The CDR3 sequence is 14 residues long. V gave up 1 base and J gave up 3 bases; unmatched junction bases: 0. CDR1 MNHNY and CDR2 SVGAGI come from the germline V gene (reference sequence). Here the CDR3 DNA reads TGTGCCAGCAGTTACTGGACAGGGGACTATGGCTACACCTTC. It is translated as CASSYWTGDYGYTF.

This clone has just a few counts. The chain uses TRBV7-6 and TRBJ1-1; a possible D gene is TRBD1 (5 bases). V was clipped by 2 bases and J by 0 bases, with 7 bases between them. The CDR3 consists of 14 residues. Looked up from germline, CDR1 is SGHVS and CDR2 is FNYEAQ. DNA of the CDR3: TGTGCCAGCAGCTTACGACAGCTGAACACTGAAGCTTTCTTT. Translated, it gives CASSLRQLNTEAFF.

V usage is TRBV7-2 and J usage is TRBJ2-4; D uncertain. The CDR3 consists of 13 residues. The germline gives CDR1 SGHTA, CDR2 FQGNSA. V dropped 5 bases and J dropped 0 bases, with 5 bases sitting between them. CDR3 loop: CASSPKAKNIQYF. In DNA form, the CDR3 reads TGTGCCAGCAGCCCCAAAGCCAAAAACATTCAGTACTTC.

This clone was picked up a small number of times. The V gene is TRBV5-8, the J gene TRBJ2-3; TRBD2 might be the D (6 bases). Germline loops: CDR1 SGHTS, CDR2 YDEGEE. CDR3 size: 14 residues. V was cut by 2 bases and J by 2 bases, with 9 bases left in between. The CDR3, as DNA: TGTGCCAGCAGCTTCTTAGCGGCCACAGATACGCAGTATTTT. It codes for CASSFLAATDTQYF.

J is TRBJ2-1 and V is TRBV19; 9 bases are a match to TRBD2. Trimming removed 2 bases from V and 7 bases from J; junction bases left unmatched: 9. This CDR3 comprises 16 residues. CDR1 is LNHDA and CDR2 is SQIVND in the germline V gene (reference sequence). The CDR3 loop reads CASSILAGVGHNEQFF. In nucleotides, the CDR3 is TGTGCCAGTAGTATATTAGCGGGAGTCGGCCATAATGAGCAGTTCTTC. The full variable domain, in which reference TRBV19 and TRBJ2-1 provide the parts outside the CDR3, is DGGITQSPKYLFRKEGQNVTLSCEQNLNHDAMYWYRQDPGQGLRLIYYSQIVNDFQKGDIAEGYSVSREKKESFPLTVTSAQKNPTAFYLCASSILAGVGHNEQFFGPGTRLTVL.

The chain recombines TRBV4-3 with TRBJ2-6; the D gene is possibly TRBD1 (6 bases). Looked up from germline, CDR1 is LGHNA and CDR2 is YSLEER. V lost 0 bases, J lost 4 bases, and 10 bases lay in between. The CDR3 loop spans 16 amino acids. This CDR3 reads CASSQDKTGGANVLTF. CDR3 DNA: TGCGCCAGCAGCCAAGATAAGACAGGAGGGGCCAACGTCCTGACTTTC.

This chain uses TRBV7-2 with TRBJ1-5; D is perhaps TRBD1 (6 bases). CDR3 length: 15 amino acids. The V and J ends lost 5 bases and 6 bases respectively, with 17 bases between them. Germline-derived CDR1 and CDR2 are SGHTA and FQGNSA. Written as DNA, the CDR3 is TGTGCCAGCAGCCCACGCCAGGGGCAGAGTCAGCCCCAGCATTTT. Translation: CASSPRQGQSQPQHF.

This clone appeared a single time. The J gene is TRBJ1-4, the V gene TRBV7-8; no firm D call. The CDR3 loop spans 18 amino acids. From germline, CDR1 is SGHVS and CDR2 FQNEAQ. Trimming shortened V by 5 bases and J by 3 bases, and 22 bases separated the two germline ends. CDR3 nucleotide sequence: TGTGCCAGCAGCCCGAGATTCTCACCAGAAGGAGCTAATGAAAAACTGTTTTTT. This codes for CASSPRFSPEGANEKLFF.

This rearrangement joins TRBV6-6 to TRBJ1-1; a weak D match, TRBD1 (5 bases). The CDR3 has 12 amino acids. Germline V gene lookup returns CDR1 MNHNY and CDR2 SVGAGI (reference sequence). Between the trimmed V and J ends, which lost 8 bases and 5 bases, there was a span of 12 bases. The CDR3 protein is CASYLPGTEAFF. The CDR3 coding sequence is TGTGCCAGCTATCTGCCAGGGACTGAAGCTTTCTTT.

The chain uses TRBV6-6 and TRBJ2-7; D not certain. The CDR3 is 12 residues long. Trimming took 0 bases from V and 6 from J, leaving 6 bases between them. Germline lookup yields CDR1 MNHNY and CDR2 SVGAGI (reference sequence). CDR3 protein: CASSYSKSEQYF. In DNA, the CDR3 is TGTGCCAGCAGTTACTCGAAGAGCGAGCAGTACTTC.

The CDR3 here is CASSSEAGARNYGYTF. Here the CDR3 DNA reads TGTGCCAGCAGTTCCGAGGCAGGGGCCAGGAACTATGGCTACACCTTC. The chain recombines TRBV7-9 with TRBJ1-2; D may be TRBD1 (6 bases). The CDR3 spans 16 residues. V was cut by 6 bases and J by 2 bases, with 19 bases left in between. The germline gives CDR1 SEHNR, CDR2 FQNEAQ (reference sequence).

Written as DNA, the CDR3 is TGTGCCAGCAGCTTCCTGGCCGGGGAGCTGTTTTTT. Protein: CASSFLAGELFF. V gene TRBV7-8 combines with J gene TRBJ2-2, with D uncertain. V gave up 3 bases and J gave up 6 bases, with 5 bases separating them. Germline CDR1 reads SGHVS; CDR2 reads FQNEAQ. The CDR3 is made up of 12 amino acids.